The following is a T cell receptor beta chain sequence with its context. This record comes from a study of blood T cell repertoires in COVID-19. Study in general: Acute and convalescent COVID-19 specimens originated in the United States, Italy and Spain.

Original data processing: Estimates of nucleated cell counts were drawn from the amplification of reference gene primers. Produced via immunoSEQ multiplex PCR; TCRdb's table is partial and in-frame only. V and J calls and clone size are copied from that table; D and trimming were computed from the DNA. This sample yields a few hundred thousand clones, of which around four fifths are seen a single time; around 3.9% belongs to the top ten. This CDR3 comprises 13 residues. V shed 6 bases, J shed 4 bases, and the junction held 5 bases outside the gene matches. This TCR came from a woman aged 45 to 65 with active or convalescent COVID-19. Sequences were obtained from peripheral blood. This rearrangement joins TRBV12-3 or TRBV12-4 to TRBJ1-1; 7 bases are a match to TRBD1. CDR3 protein: CASSGTGVTEAFF. In DNA, the CDR3 is TGTGCCAGCAGCGGTACAGGGGTCACTGAAGCTTTCTTT.